This paragraph covers one T cell receptor (beta chain) sequence. Its cognate antigen is unknown. It was on ten immunoSEQ deep assay plates that unsorted PBMC DNA was sequenced. The table came from immunoSEQ multiplex PCR; TCRdb's copy has only in-frame clones and leaves some out. The profile covers some 530,000 clones, with 65% to 85% appearing a single time and about an eighth taken by the ten largest. This entry comes from a study of shared clonotypes between healthy human individuals. Genomic DNA, for the unsorted samples, came from roughly 94 million PBMCs. General study results and limits: Few donors restricted represented genetic and exposure-history diversity.

Germline V gene data show CDR1 as MDHEN and CDR2 as SYDVKM. The CDR3 loop spans 14 amino acids. V lost 2 bases, J lost 2 bases, and 10 bases lay in between. The rearrangement uses TRBV28 and TRBJ2-7; TRBD1 is a possible D gene (6 bases). Sample: PBMCs. This TCR derives from a woman aged 40 to 55 in good health. Some clones in this sample may be carry-over from other donors' samples. CDR3 loop: CASSLPRQAYEQYF. The CDR3 DNA reads as TGTGCCAGCAGTTTACCCCGACAGGCCTACGAGCAGTACTTC.